This TCR beta chain was identified during a study of molecular identifiers for immune sequencing clone quantification. Looking at the study overall: In replicates, RNA taken from roughly 21,000 or 96,000 naive CD8 cells was divided five ways, and four portions underwent sequencing. Study-wide points: For highly expanded clones, sizes could be underestimated when identical TCR molecules share a barcode.

TCRdb redid the calling of the PCR reads with MiXCR, one entry per CDR3 protein. The sample holds tens of thousands of distinct CDR3 sequences; 19% are singletons and the top ten take 1.4%. The sample holds many counts of this clonotype. Its cognate antigen is unknown. The naive CD8 libraries originated from between roughly 20,000 and 1,100,000 sorted cells and drew on 10%, 30% or 50% RNA. The CDR3 runs 16 residues. The germline CDR1 and CDR2 sequences are KGHDR and SFDVKD. The V gene lost 2 bases and the J gene lost 3 bases, with 13 bases spanning the gap. Sequences were obtained from naive CD8+ T cells from blood, with Jurkat cell RNA spiked in. Specified subset: FACS-sorted CD8+CD4-CCR7+CD45RA+ naive T cells. The source of this sequence is a human donor in good health. Some libraries in this study had Jurkat cell RNA spiked in. The J gene is TRBJ2-1, the V gene TRBV24-1; no firm D call. CDR3 sequence reads: CATSDWLAEDYNEQFF. The DNA for the CDR3 is TGTGCCACCAGTGATTGGCTGGCGGAAGACTACAATGAGCAGTTCTTC.